This T cell receptor beta chain was identified in a study of post-analysis software for immune sequencing data. General observations from the study: Versus controls, multiple sclerosis patients showed significantly lower diversity (normalized Chao1). There were a few TRBV segments more frequent in patients than controls, and TRBV5-6, TRBV5-1 and TRBV20-1 were among them.

This clonotype appeared a few times. Its antigen is currently unknown. Carried by the TCR beta cDNA libraries were unique molecular identifiers. Each CDR3 protein is one row after TCRdb ran MiXCR on the PCR reads. The data show roughly 870,000 distinct CDR3 sequences, about 53% seen once. The CDR3 loop spans 12 amino acids. Germline lookup yields CDR1 SGHVS and CDR2 FNYEAQ. Trimming removed 5 bases from V and 5 bases from J, with 8 bases in between. The receptor was derived from a girl between 10 and 17 years old with multiple sclerosis. Sequencing was performed on blood. J is TRBJ2-3 and V is TRBV7-6; D not certain. DNA for the CDR3: TGTGCCAGCAGCCAGCCCCAAGATACGCAGTATTTT. The encoded protein is CASSQPQDTQYF.